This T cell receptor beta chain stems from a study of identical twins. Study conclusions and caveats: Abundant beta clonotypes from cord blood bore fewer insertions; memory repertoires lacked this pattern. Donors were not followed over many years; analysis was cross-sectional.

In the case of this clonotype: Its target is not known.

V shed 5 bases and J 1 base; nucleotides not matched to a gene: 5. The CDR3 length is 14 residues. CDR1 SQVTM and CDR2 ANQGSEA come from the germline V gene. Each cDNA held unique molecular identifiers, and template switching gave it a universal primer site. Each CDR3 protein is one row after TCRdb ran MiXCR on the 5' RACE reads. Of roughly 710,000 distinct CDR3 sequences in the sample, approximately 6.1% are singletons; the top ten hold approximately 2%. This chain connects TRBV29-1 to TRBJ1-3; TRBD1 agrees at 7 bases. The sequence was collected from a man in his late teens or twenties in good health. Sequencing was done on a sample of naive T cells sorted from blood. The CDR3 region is CSVRGQSSGNTIYF. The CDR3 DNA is TGCAGCGTTAGGGGACAGTCGTCTGGAAACACCATATATTTT.